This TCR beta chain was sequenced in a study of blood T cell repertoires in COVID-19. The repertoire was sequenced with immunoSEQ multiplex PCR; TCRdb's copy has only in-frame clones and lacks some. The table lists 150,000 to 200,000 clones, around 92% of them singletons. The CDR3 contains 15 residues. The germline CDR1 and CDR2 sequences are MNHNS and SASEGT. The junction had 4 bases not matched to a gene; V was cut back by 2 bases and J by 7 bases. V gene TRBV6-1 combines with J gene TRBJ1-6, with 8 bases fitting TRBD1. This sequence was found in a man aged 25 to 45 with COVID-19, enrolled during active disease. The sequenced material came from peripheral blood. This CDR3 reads CASSEQTGVNSPLHF. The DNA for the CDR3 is TGTGCCAGCAGTGAACAGACAGGGGTGAATTCACCCCTCCACTTT.